The text below deals with one T cell receptor (beta chain). As yet, its antigen is unknown. The data are from a study of shared clonotypes between healthy human individuals. Study information: Two female and a few male donors aged 18 to 49 were enrolled. Plates per donor: three CD4 naive, three CD4 memory, two CD8 naive, one CD8 memory. General study points: In general, naive subsets displayed greater estimated richness than memory subsets did. Four donors had 4% to 6.5% of their naive CD4 clonotypes in common.

Here immunoSEQ multiplex PCR was the method, and the copy in TCRdb shows in-frame clones only, minus some. The sample carries about 230,000 clones, about 65% recorded once. The CDR3 extends over 14 amino acids. Looked up from germline, CDR1 is SNHLY and CDR2 is FYNNEI. Trimming removed 2 bases from V and 2 bases from J, with 8 bases in between. The V and J genes are TRBV2 and TRBJ2-3; no clear D gene. Sequenced: memory CD4+ T cells sorted from blood. Subset noted: CD45RA-negative fraction. This sequence was found in a man younger than 40 in good health. The CDR3 is CASSESRSTDTQYF. CDR3 DNA: TGTGCCAGCAGTGAATCCCGTTCCACAGATACGCAGTATTTT. The entire variable domain, with the rest obtained from reference TRBV2 and TRBJ2-3, is as follows: EPEVTQTPSHQVTQMGQEVILRCVPISNHLYFYWYRQILGQKVEFLVSFYNNEISEKSEIFDDQFSVERPDGSNFTLKIRSTKLEDSAMYFCASSESRSTDTQYFGPGTRLTVL.